These 8 T cell receptor beta chains were all obtained from the same sample, sequenced in a study of blood T cell repertoires in COVID-19. The repertoire was sequenced with immunoSEQ multiplex PCR; TCRdb's copy has only in-frame clones and lacks some. The data show roughly 240,000 clones, about 88% seen once. Sequenced: peripheral blood. The source of these receptors is a man between 18 and 29 years old with active or convalescent COVID-19.

The V gene is TRBV11-2, the J gene TRBJ2-2; D is possibly TRBD1 (6 bases). V gave up 7 bases and J gave up 7 bases, with 13 bases separating them. The germline V gene encodes CDR1 SGHAT and CDR2 FQNNGV. The CDR3 has 13 residues. For the CDR3, the DNA is TGTGCCAGCACGGGCAGGGGTGGCGGGGAGCTGTTTTTT. Amino acid sequence: CASTGRGGGELFF.

The V call is TRBV5-1, the J call TRBJ2-1, with 10 bases identical to TRBD1. V was pared by 4 bases and J by 8 bases, with 6 bases of the junction left unmatched. CDR3 length: 14 residues. Germline V gives CDR1 SGHRS, CDR2 YFSETQ. In DNA, the CDR3 is TGCGCCAGCAGCCCAGGGACAGGGGACTATGAGCAGTTCTTC. This gives the protein CASSPGTGDYEQFF.

The chain is built from TRBV27 and TRBJ2-3; 16 bases line up with TRBD2. The germline V gene has CDR1 MNHEY and CDR2 SMNVEV (reference sequence). The junction had 16 bases not matched to a gene; V was cut back by 6 bases and J by 7 bases. The CDR3 has 19 amino acids. CDR3 region: CASSTGTSGGATRMNTQYF. In DNA, the CDR3 is TGTGCCAGCAGCACTGGGACTAGCGGGGGGGCTACCAGGATGAATACGCAGTATTTT.

The rearrangement links TRBV7-3 to TRBJ2-1; 10 bases are a match to TRBD1. The CDR3 covers 15 residues. The germline gives CDR1 SGHTA, CDR2 FQGTGA. V shed 5 bases and J 2 bases; nucleotides not matched to a gene: 3. CDR3 sequence reads: CASSLTGGTYNEQFF. The CDR3 DNA is TGTGCCAGCAGCCTGACAGGGGGCACCTACAATGAGCAGTTCTTC.

The rearrangement joins TRBV4-3 to TRBJ2-1; TRBD2 aligns across 10 bases. This CDR3 has 17 amino acids. With 0 bases clipped from V and 4 bases from J, the junction kept 6 bases outside the gene matches. Germline V gene sequence: CDR1 LGHNA, CDR2 YSLEER. The CDR3 DNA is TGCGCCAGCAGCCAAGATTCTAGCGGGAGCTTATACAATGAGCAGTTCTTC. It specifies CASSQDSSGSLYNEQFF.

In its sample, this clone was seen once. The chain employs TRBV7-9 and TRBJ1-3; tentatively, D is TRBD1 (5 bases). This CDR3 region has 16 residues. Germline V CDR1 and CDR2: SEHNR, FQNEAQ (reference sequence). The germline V and J ends were trimmed by 3 bases and 3 bases, with 15 bases remaining between them. The CDR3 sequence: CASSLVQDSLGNTIYF. The CDR3 region has the DNA TGTGCCAGCAGCTTGGTACAGGATTCGCTTGGAAACACCATATATTTT.

The chain combines TRBV27 with TRBJ1-6; the D gene is possibly TRBD1 (6 bases). Trimming took 2 bases from V and 7 from J, leaving 18 bases between them. Germline V lookup: CDR1 MNHEY, CDR2 SMNVEV (reference sequence). The CDR3 has 17 amino acids. The CDR3 loop reads CASSLVRGNRGNSPLHF. The DNA of the CDR3 is TGTGCCAGCAGTTTAGTTAGGGGGAATAGAGGGAATTCACCCCTCCACTTT.

Comment on this clone: Different DNA sequences within this sample yield the same CDR3. The rearrangement links TRBV28 to TRBJ1-1; D remains unclear. CDR1 MDHEN and CDR2 SYDVKM come from the germline V gene. The length of the CDR3 is 12 residues. The germline V and J ends were trimmed by 4 bases and 0 bases, with 3 bases remaining between them. The CDR3 DNA is TGTGCCAGCAGTTCCATGAACACTGAAGCTTTCTTT. This translates into CASSSMNTEAFF.